One and the same sample provided the 21 T cell receptor beta chains below, sequenced in a study of blood T cells in healthy people across ages. Sample-barcoded 5' priming and a J-beta primer mix drove a second PCR of about 6 to 12 cycles. Each CDR3 protein is one row after TCRdb ran MiXCR on the 5' RACE reads. This table holds 800,000 to 1,300,000 distinct CDR3 sequences, about 23% found once. The sample was also reused in another study, on T cells of mothers and their children.

What was sequenced was blood. These receptors were obtained from a girl aged 2 to 10 in good health.

The gene calls are TRBV5-1 and TRBJ2-2; the D gene is possibly TRBD1 (6 bases). This CDR3 comprises 16 residues. The V and J ends lost 7 bases and 6 bases respectively, with 22 bases between them. Germline CDR1 is SGHRS and CDR2 is YFSETQ. The CDR3 coding sequence is TGCGCCAGCTTTGGGAACAGGGCAACTGCAGCCGGGGAGCTGTTTTTT. Its translation is CASFGNRATAAGELFF.

The rearrangement joins TRBV20-1 to TRBJ2-7; perhaps TRBD2 as D (5 bases). Germline CDR1 and CDR2: DFQATT and SNEGSKA (reference sequence). V lost 5 bases and J 0 bases, leaving 17 bases between the germline ends. This CDR3 is built from 15 residues. CDR3 in amino acids: CSARMTPSGSYEQYF. The CDR3 DNA follows: TGCAGTGCTCGAATGACACCAAGCGGCTCCTACGAGCAGTACTTC.

This clonotype has just a few counts. This chain connects TRBV12-3 or TRBV12-4 to TRBJ2-7; a possible D gene is TRBD1 (5 bases). Trimming removed 7 bases from V and 3 bases from J, with 10 bases in between. The CDR3 is 12 residues long. This CDR3 reads CASTKTDYEQYF. The CDR3 nucleotides are TGTGCCAGCACTAAGACAGACTACGAGCAGTACTTC.

This clonotype was counted a few times. The chain is built from TRBV7-2 and TRBJ1-1; no reliable D call. There are 14 residues in the CDR3. V lost 1 base to trimming and J lost 8 bases, with 14 bases between them. Germline loops: CDR1 SGHTA, CDR2 FQGNSA. The CDR3, as DNA: TGTGCCAGCAGCTTAGGATTCTCCCCGGGAGAAGCTTTCTTT. It is translated as CASSLGFSPGEAFF.

The J gene is TRBJ2-7, the V gene TRBV20-1; D is perhaps TRBD2 (6 bases). The CDR3 length is 14 residues. CDR1 DFQATT and CDR2 SNEGSKA come from the germline V gene (reference sequence). V lost 0 bases, J lost 3 bases, and 12 bases lay in between. The CDR3: CSARDVRENYEQYF. The CDR3 DNA is TGCAGTGCTAGAGATGTGCGGGAAAACTACGAGCAGTACTTC.

The chain uses TRBV20-1 and TRBJ2-4; 9 bases map to TRBD1. V lost 7 bases to trimming and J lost 0 bases; unmatched junction nucleotides: 13. This CDR3 has 17 amino acids. Per the germline V gene, CDR1 is DFQATT and CDR2 is SNEGSKA (reference sequence). The CDR3 DNA reads as TGCAGTGTATCCCGGGACAGGGTCCTTCTAGCCAAAAACATTCAGTACTTC. The encoded protein is CSVSRDRVLLAKNIQYF.

The rearrangement joins TRBV7-8 to TRBJ2-5; D is uncertain. The J call may be in error: the DNA end matches TRBJ2-7 better. Per the germline V gene, CDR1 is SGHVS and CDR2 is FQNEAQ. The length of the CDR3 is 13 residues. CDR3 DNA: TGTGCCAGCAGCTTCCACTCGTTCTACGAGCAGTACTTC. It translates to CASSFHSFYEQYF.

This clonotype was observed a few times. Relative to the germline gene, one junction end is altered; a read error may explain this. V usage is TRBV19 and J usage is TRBJ2-6; 7 nucleotides agree with TRBD1. Looked up from germline, CDR1 is LNHDA and CDR2 is SQIVND (reference sequence). The CDR3 extends over 15 amino acids. DNA of the CDR3: TGTACCAGTAGTATGGACAGGCTTGGGGCCAACGTCCTGACTTTC. It specifies CTSSMDRLGANVLTF.

This clonotype was seen only a few times. The chain recombines TRBV7-2 with TRBJ2-1; D not certain. There are 16 residues in the CDR3. Germline lookup yields CDR1 SGHTA and CDR2 FQGNSA. Between the trimmed V and J ends, which lost 6 bases and 0 bases, there was a span of 15 bases. The CDR3: CASRPNDPGSYNEQFF. For the CDR3, the DNA is TGTGCCAGCAGACCAAACGACCCCGGCTCCTACAATGAGCAGTTCTTC.

The genes are TRBV27 and TRBJ2-5; TRBD2 agrees at 14 bases. The J call may be faulty, since TRBJ2-7 better matches the DNA end. The germline V gene encodes CDR1 MNHEY and CDR2 SMNVEV (reference sequence). The CDR3 has 16 amino acids. CDR3 in amino acids: CASGLAGGGVGYEQYF. The CDR3 region has the DNA TGTGCCAGCGGACTAGCGGGAGGAGGTGTGGGCTACGAGCAGTACTTC.

This clonotype was counted once. This chain links TRBV7-9 with TRBJ2-7, with TRBD1 matching over 10 bases. In germline, CDR1 is SEHNR, CDR2 FQNEAQ (reference sequence). This CDR3 is 16 amino acids long. V lost 5 bases and J lost 3; bases outside the gene matches: 10. This CDR3 reads CASSGMPRDRGYEQYF. CDR3 sequence (DNA): TGTGCCAGCAGCGGAATGCCCCGGGACAGGGGCTACGAGCAGTACTTC.

This clonotype was found a few times. The CDR3 loop is CASSPNNRRTDTQYF. In DNA, the CDR3 is TGTGCCAGCTCACCTAATAACAGGCGCACAGATACGCAGTATTTT. The chain joins TRBV18 to TRBJ2-3; D is possibly TRBD1 (5 bases). The CDR3 loop spans 15 amino acids. The ends were cut back, 3 bases at V and 1 base at J, with 11 bases in the middle. From germline, CDR1 is KGHSH and CDR2 LQKENI.

CDR3 sequence reads: CASSYSPALGYTF. DNA of the CDR3: TGTGCCAGCAGTTACTCCCCAGCTCTCGGCTACACCTTC. The rearrangement uses TRBV6-5 and TRBJ1-2; the D is unclear. The CDR3 loop spans 13 amino acids. From germline, CDR1 is MNHEY and CDR2 SVGAGI. V was shortened by 0 bases and J by 8 bases, with 10 bases between the two germline ends.

This clonotype was detected only a few times. The J gene is TRBJ2-4, the V gene TRBV29-1; no clear D gene. CDR3 length: 13 amino acids. Germline CDR1 and CDR2: SQVTM and ANQGSEA. Trimming shortened V by 7 bases and J by 0 bases, and 10 bases separated the two germline ends. Here the CDR3 reads CSAVGLAKNIQYF. The CDR3 nucleotides read TGCAGCGCGGTGGGTCTAGCCAAAAACATTCAGTACTTC.

Worth noting for this clonotype: Since no conserved phenylalanine or tryptophan closes the CDR3, a read error is the likely cause. The genes are TRBV2 and TRBJ2-7; D gene ambiguous. In germline, CDR1 is SNHLY, CDR2 FYNNEI. The CDR3 is 9 amino acids. V was shortened by 11 bases and J by 3 bases, with 5 bases between the two germline ends. CDR3 protein: CAAGYEQYL. For the CDR3, the DNA is TGTGCCGCCGGCTACGAGCAGTACCTC.

This clonotype was detected a few times. The rearrangement joins TRBV12-3 or TRBV12-4 to TRBJ2-4; maybe TRBD1 (6 bases). V was clipped by 4 bases and J by 7 bases, with 20 bases between them. This CDR3 contains 16 residues. CDR3 sequence: CASSSWTANVGNIQYF. CDR3 in DNA: TGTGCCAGCAGTTCCTGGACAGCCAACGTGGGGAACATTCAGTACTTC.

This sequence joins TRBV5-1 and TRBJ2-2; 8 nucleotides agree with TRBD1. V shed 3 bases, J shed 8 bases, and the junction held 6 bases outside the gene matches. Germline loops: CDR1 SGHRS, CDR2 YFSETQ. This CDR3 is built from 14 residues. The CDR3 loop reads CASSSHRGNGELFF. CDR3 in DNA: TGCGCCAGCAGCTCCCACAGGGGGAATGGGGAGCTGTTTTTT.

This clonotype was picked up a small number of times. V gene TRBV20-1 combines with J gene TRBJ2-3; 7 nucleotides align to TRBD1. The CDR3 consists of 13 residues. CDR1 DFQATT and CDR2 SNEGSKA come from the germline V gene (reference sequence). The ends lost 0 bases at V and 11 bases at J; junction bases unmatched: 8. CDR3 nucleotide sequence: TGCAGTGCTAGAGACACGGGACAGTCCCTGCAGTATTTT. This codes for CSARDTGQSLQYF.

The CDR3 DNA reads TGCAGCGTTTGTTTCCGGGTCACAGATACGCAGTATTTT. Translating it yields CSVCFRVTDTQYF. The genes are TRBV29-1 and TRBJ2-3; no clear D. The CDR3 extends over 13 amino acids. Between the trimmed V and J ends, which lost 5 bases and 2 bases, there was a span of 11 bases. Germline assignment: CDR1 SQVTM and CDR2 ANQGSEA.

Remarks on this clonotype: A read error may account for a junction end that differs from germline. The DNA of the CDR3 is TGCAGCGTTGGAGGAGTCGGGCCGCCCAGGGAGCTGTCTTTT. Its translation: CSVGGVGPPRELSF. This rearrangement joins TRBV29-1 to TRBJ2-2; D is possibly TRBD1 or TRBD2 (5 bases each). Germline CDR1 SQVTM, CDR2 ANQGSEA. This CDR3 is 14 amino acids long.

V usage is TRBV7-2 and J usage is TRBJ2-2, with 7 bases lining up with TRBD2. The V gene's germline CDR1 is SGHTA and CDR2 FQGNSA. The CDR3 runs 16 residues. Trimming took 6 bases from V and 1 from J; bases not matched to a gene: 8. CDR3 amino acids: CASRPEERGNTGELFF. CDR3 coding DNA: TGTGCCAGCAGGCCTGAGGAGCGGGGGAACACCGGGGAGCTGTTTTTT.